The source of this T cell receptor (beta chain) is a study of CD8 T cells in ankylosing spondylitis. Study-level points and caveats: There were earlier reports of some motif variants in reactive arthritis synovial fluid and blood. Those disease-linked clones were CD8+; they were also relatively rare in peripheral blood. Ankylosing spondylitis blood seemed to carry a telltale TCR beta motif made of about 8 highly homologous variants. Significant enrichment of disease-linked clones was reportedly seen in matched ankylosing spondylitis synovial fluid.

The CDR3 spans 13 residues. Trimming removed 2 bases from V and 5 bases from J, with 10 bases in between. The V gene's germline CDR1 is SGHVS and CDR2 FQNEAQ. For this clonotype: What it recognizes is unknown.

Scientists made TCR beta libraries using quantitative 5'-RACE with molecular barcodes. One entry per CDR3 protein, called by TCRdb with MiXCR from the 5' RACE reads. The sample contains roughly 670,000 distinct CDR3 sequences, about 20% of which appear only once. The clonotype originates from a male donor with ankylosing spondylitis. The sequenced material came from blood, either unsorted or a sorted T cell fraction (not recorded which). The chain recombines TRBV7-8 with TRBJ2-7; possible D gene TRBD1, 6 bases. CDR3 in DNA: TGTGCCAGCAGCTTAAGGACAGTGGACGAGCAGTACTTC. This codes for CASSLRTVDEQYF.